What follows describes a single TCR beta chain. Construction of the TCRbeta library involved unique molecular identifiers. TCRdb reanalysed the PCR reads using MiXCR and keeps one entry per CDR3 protein. The data show about 360,000 distinct CDR3 sequences, 13% seen once. Trimming removed 10 bases from V and 0 bases from J, with 15 bases in between. The length of the CDR3 is 15 residues. CDR1 and CDR2 from the germline V gene are MDHEN and SYDVKM. This sample was included in a study of T-cell reconstitution after alpha-beta-depleted transplantation in children. The TCR was taken from a human donor who donated a stem cell graft to a child with Fanconi anemia. The sample consisted of PBMCs, taken from the stem cell graft. The chain carries TRBV28 and TRBJ2-2, with D maybe TRBD1 (5 bases). The CDR3 DNA reads TGTGCCACCCAAAAGGGGAAACCGAACACCGGGGAGCTGTTTTTT. The encoded protein is CATQKGKPNTGELFF.